The rows below give T cell receptor beta chains drawn from one sample of a study of technical replicates of blood from several donors. TCRdb's table, derived via immunoSEQ multiplex PCR, lists solely in-frame clones and lacks some. The table lists just under 60,000 clones, roughly nine tenths of them singletons, with 3.5% to 5% in the top ten. Sequencing used PBMCs. These receptors were obtained from a human donor in good health. Some clones in this sample may be carry-over from other donors' samples. Both conserved end residues are part of each CDR3. A D gene is named only where the DNA matches it firmly. Clone size is not always given. Where it is, it says once, few, many or a class for expanded clones.

>TRBV6-1|TRBD1|TRBJ2-7|NA
CASILRDRGNEQYF
TGTGCCAGCATTCTCCGGGACAGGGGCAACGAGCAGTACTTC
>TRBV5-1|NA|TRBJ2-7|NA
CASSLAPGSYEQYF
TGCGCCAGCAGCTTGGCTCCGGGTAGCTACGAGCAGTACTTC
>TRBV19|TRBD1|TRBJ2-2|NA
CASATNGRRQGNTGELFF
TGTGCCAGTGCCACGAATGGGCGGCGACAGGGGAACACCGGGGAGCTGTTTTTT
>TRBV4-1|TRBD2|TRBJ2-2|NA
CASSQRGLAGDTGELFF
TGCGCCAGCAGCCAGAGGGGACTAGCGGGAGACACCGGGGAGCTGTTTTTT
>TRBV7-9|TRBD2|TRBJ2-1|NA
CASSLGQGLKDLNEQFF
TGTGCCAGCAGCTTAGGGCAGGGACTAAAGGATCTCAATGAGCAGTTCTTC
>TRBV7-7|NA|TRBJ2-6|once
CASSLRDSGANVLTF
TGTGCCAGCAGCTTAAGGGACTCTGGGGCCAACGTCTTGACTTTC
>TRBV7-9|TRBD2|TRBJ2-7|NA
CASSPSAGLSYEQYF
TGTGCCAGCAGCCCCTCAGCGGGACTCTCCTACGAGCAGTACTTC
>TRBV19|NA|TRBJ2-1|NA
CASSQEVAYNEQFF
TGTGCCAGTAGCCAGGAAGTTGCTTACAATGAGCAGTTCTTC
>TRBV19|TRBD2|TRBJ2-7|few
CASSIRGRAYEQYF
TGTGCCAGTAGTATACGGGGGAGGGCCTACGAGCAGTACTTC
>TRBV29-1|NA|TRBJ1-3|NA
CSVVNYGSSGNTIYF
TGCAGCGTTGTAAATTATGGCAGCTCTGGAAACACCATATATTTT
>TRBV29-1|NA|TRBJ1-2|NA
CSVWTVGPEGYGYTF
TGCAGCGTGTGGACCGTCGGGCCCGAGGGCTATGGCTACACCTTC
>TRBV10-1|NA|TRBJ2-3|NA
CASTRRGSGTDTQYF
TGCGCCAGCACCCGAAGAGGGAGTGGCACAGATACGCAGTATTTT
>TRBV7-2|NA|TRBJ1-1|NA
CASSLARNTEAFF
TGTGCCAGCAGCTTAGCCAGGAACACTGAAGCTTTCTTT
>TRBV7-9|NA|TRBJ2-7|NA
CASSPRNRQPYVEQYF
TGTGCCAGCAGCCCACGCAACCGACAACCCTACGTCGAGCAGTACTTC
>TRBV19|TRBD1|TRBJ1-1|NA
CASIKTGGHTEAFF
TGTGCCAGTATAAAAACAGGGGGGCACACTGAAGCTTTCTTT
>TRBV30|NA|TRBJ1-3|NA
CASGGVTGNTIYF
TGTGCCTCGGGCGGGGTTACTGGAAACACCATATATTTT
>TRBV7-8|NA|TRBJ1-6|NA
CASSPWEGGGNSPLHF
TGTGCCAGCAGCCCGTGGGAGGGAGGGGGTAATTCACCCCTCCACTTT
>TRBV4-1|TRBD2|TRBJ2-1|NA
CASRVSGNLPYNEQFF
TGCGCCAGCAGAGTTAGCGGGAACCTTCCATACAATGAGCAGTTCTTC